The next 12 T cell receptor beta chains were all read from a single sample in a study of immune cell composition in non-small cell lung cancer. Only in-frame clones appear in the TCRdb table, and some are missing; sequencing was by immunoSEQ multiplex PCR. The repertoire holds approximately 8,200 clones, with roughly 80% as singletons. The sample comprised lung tumor tissue. Every receptor here comes from a human donor with non-small cell lung cancer.

The gene calls are TRBV29-1 and TRBJ1-2; tentative D call: TRBD1 (5 bases). Germline assignment: CDR1 SQVTM and CDR2 ANQGSEA. The CDR3 is made up of 11 amino acids. Trimming left V 8 bases short and J 6 bases short, with 13 bases between. In DNA form, the CDR3 reads TGCAGCTTCCGAAGGGGAAATGGCTACACCTTC. It specifies CSFRRGNGYTF.

The CDR3 region has the DNA TGTGCCAGCAGCCCTCCCGGGAGCTACAATGAGCAGTTCTTC. Amino acid sequence: CASSPPGSYNEQFF. This chain joins TRBV9 and TRBJ2-1, with a tentative D call TRBD2 (6 bases). Between the trimmed V and J ends, which lost 4 bases and 3 bases, there was a span of 11 bases. CDR3 length: 14 residues. Germline V gene lookup returns CDR1 SGDLS and CDR2 YYNGEE.

V usage is TRBV7-3 and J usage is TRBJ2-1; D perhaps matches TRBD2 (6 bases). The CDR3 consists of 15 residues. Germline CDR1 and CDR2: SGHTA and FQGTGA. V lost 6 bases, J lost 6 bases, and 18 bases lay in between. CDR3 sequence (DNA): TGTGCCAGCAGGCCTGGGGGGAAGGAGTTCAATGAGCAGTTCTTC. Protein: CASRPGGKEFNEQFF.

The CDR3 DNA follows: TGTGCCAGCAGCGGTGGACAGGGGGAACAGCCCCAGCATTTT. As protein: CASSGGQGEQPQHF. This rearrangement joins TRBV5-4 to TRBJ1-5; 10 nucleotides line up with TRBD1. CDR1 is SGHNT, CDR2 YYREEE, per germline (reference sequence). This CDR3 comprises 14 residues. The V gene end was trimmed by 4 bases and the J gene end by 7 bases; junction bases not matched to a gene: 5.

The CDR3 DNA reads TGCGCCAGCAGTGATCCTAGGGGAAAACTTAGCAATCAGCCCCAGCATTTT. As protein: CASSDPRGKLSNQPQHF. The chain couples TRBV10-1 to TRBJ1-5, with a possible D match to TRBD1 (5 bases). This CDR3 is built from 17 residues. V lost 3 bases and J 0 bases, leaving 15 bases between the germline ends. CDR1 is WNHNN and CDR2 is SYGVQD in the germline V gene (reference sequence).

The chain carries TRBV25-1 and TRBJ2-5; D may be TRBD2 (6 bases). V gave up 4 bases and J gave up 2 bases, with 14 bases separating them. CDR1 MGHDK and CDR2 SYGVNS come from the germline V gene. This CDR3 has 15 residues. In DNA, the CDR3 is TGTGCCAGCAGTGCGTGGGGGGTGCGGCAAGAGACCCAGTACTTC. Translated: CASSAWGVRQETQYF.

The gene calls are TRBV6-4 and TRBJ1-1; no clear D gene. V was pared by 4 bases and J by 1 base, with 7 bases between. The CDR3 extends over 13 amino acids. Germline-derived CDR1 and CDR2 are MRHNA and SNTAGT. The CDR3 sequence: CASSAEENTEAFF. CDR3 in DNA: TGTGCCAGCAGTGCGGAAGAGAACACTGAAGCTTTCTTT.

The chain employs TRBV19 and TRBJ1-4; possible D gene TRBD1, 5 bases. Germline CDR1 is LNHDA and CDR2 is SQIVND (reference sequence). CDR3 length: 16 amino acids. Trimming took off 8 bases at V and 0 bases at J, with 16 bases between the two ends. This CDR3 reads CASLGTSSATNEKLFF. The CDR3 DNA reads TGTGCCAGTCTGGGGACCTCCTCAGCAACTAATGAAAAACTGTTTTTT.

The rearrangement joins TRBV1 to TRBJ1-1; the D call of TRBD1 is as the table states it, not checked on the DNA. TRBV1 is shown as a pseudogene. This CDR3 has 15 amino acids. The CDR3, as DNA: TGCACCAGCAGCGGCCGGGACAGGGCTAATACTGAAGCTTTCTTT. Residues: CTSSGRDRANTEAFF.

The V gene is TRBV7-9, the J gene TRBJ2-1; 9 bases match TRBD1. Looked up from germline, CDR1 is SEHNR and CDR2 is FQNEAQ (reference sequence). The CDR3 length is 15 residues. V was pared by 2 bases and J by 5 bases, with 4 bases of the junction left unmatched. For the CDR3, the DNA is TGTGCCAGCAGCTTAAGACAGGGGGACCACAATGAGCAGTTCTTC. It yields the protein CASSLRQGDHNEQFF.

The chain combines TRBV7-8 with TRBJ1-5; no firm D call. Germline CDR1 is SGHVS and CDR2 is FQNEAQ. The germline V and J ends were trimmed by 1 base and 0 bases, with 13 bases remaining between them. The CDR3 extends over 17 amino acids. The CDR3 DNA reads TGTGCCAGCAGCTTAGAGGCCCAGGTTCATAGCAATCAGCCCCAGCATTTT. It codes for CASSLEAQVHSNQPQHF.

This clone was found a few times. At the DNA level, this CDR3 is encoded by other sequences in the same sample as well. The chain combines TRBV5-1 with TRBJ2-3; 7 nucleotides line up with TRBD2. J lost 0 bases, V lost 0 bases, and 10 bases had no gene match. This CDR3 has 18 amino acids. The V gene's germline CDR1 is SGHRS and CDR2 YFSETQ. CDR3 loop: CASSLAKVASGSTDTQYF. CDR3 DNA: TGCGCCAGCAGCTTGGCGAAAGTGGCTAGCGGTAGCACAGATACGCAGTATTTT.